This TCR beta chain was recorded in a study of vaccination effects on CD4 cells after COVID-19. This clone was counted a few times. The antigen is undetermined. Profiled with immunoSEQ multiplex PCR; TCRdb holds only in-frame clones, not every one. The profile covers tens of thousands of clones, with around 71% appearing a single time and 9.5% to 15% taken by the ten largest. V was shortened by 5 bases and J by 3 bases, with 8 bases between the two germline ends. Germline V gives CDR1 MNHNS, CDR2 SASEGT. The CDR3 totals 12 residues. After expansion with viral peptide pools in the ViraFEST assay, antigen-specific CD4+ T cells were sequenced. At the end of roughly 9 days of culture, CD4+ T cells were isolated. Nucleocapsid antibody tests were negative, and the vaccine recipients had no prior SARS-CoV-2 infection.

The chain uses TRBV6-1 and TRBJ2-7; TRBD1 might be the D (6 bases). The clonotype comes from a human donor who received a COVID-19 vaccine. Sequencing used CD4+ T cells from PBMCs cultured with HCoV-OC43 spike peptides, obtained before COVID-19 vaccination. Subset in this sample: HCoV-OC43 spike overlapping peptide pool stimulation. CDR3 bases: TGTGCCAGCAGTACGACAGGCTACGAGCAGTACTTC. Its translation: CASSTTGYEQYF.